A selection of T cell receptor beta chains follows, all from one sample in a study of blood T cells in healthy people across ages. TCRdb called the 5' RACE reads again in MiXCR, with one record for every CDR3 protein. The sample consists of roughly 500,000 distinct CDR3 sequences, less than 25% of them appearing once. These data are also associated with another study on T cells of mothers and their children.

Sample: blood. All receptors come from a boy aged 5-17 years in good health. CDR3s include the opening cysteine and the closing phenylalanine or tryptophan. The D gene is left open where the match is weak. Size is stated for part of the rows, as once, few or many counts, or as a class when the clone is expanded.

clone size: many
V gene: TRBV6-4
J gene: TRBJ1-1
D gene: TRBD1
CDR3 protein: CASSVTGENTEAFF
CDR3 DNA: TGTGCCAGCAGTGTGACAGGGGAAAACACTGAAGCTTTCTTT

clone size: .
V gene: TRBV9
J gene: TRBJ1-2
D gene: .
CDR3 protein: CASSVYPSLGYTF
CDR3 DNA: TGTGCCAGCAGCGTATATCCATCCTTAGGCTACACCTTC

clone size: few
V gene: TRBV27
J gene: TRBJ2-3
D gene: TRBD2
CDR3 protein: CASSLTSASSTDTQYF
CDR3 DNA: TGTGCCAGCAGTTTAACTAGCGCCTCTAGCACAGATACGCAGTATTTT

clone size: .
V gene: TRBV12-2
J gene: TRBJ2-1
D gene: .
CDR3 protein: CASRLVRCFREGGPNEQFF
CDR3 DNA: TGTGCAAGTCGCTTGGTTCGGTGTTTCCGGGAGGGAGGCCCCAATGAGCAGTTTTTC

clone size: .
V gene: TRBV7-9
J gene: TRBJ2-5
D gene: .
CDR3 protein: CASSPPREEQYF
CDR3 DNA: TGTGCCAGCAGCCCTCCCCGGGAAGAGCAGTACTTC

clone size: .
V gene: TRBV28
J gene: TRBJ1-1
D gene: TRBD1
CDR3 protein: CASSPGTGGMWTEAFF
CDR3 DNA: TGTGCCAGCAGCCCCGGGACAGGGGGCATGTGGACTGAAGCTTTCTTT

clone size: many
V gene: TRBV20-1
J gene: TRBJ2-1
D gene: TRBD2
CDR3 protein: CSARPFSGRGSYNEQFF
CDR3 DNA: TGCAGTGCTAGACCATTTAGCGGGAGGGGGTCCTACAATGAGCAGTTCTTC

clone size: .
V gene: TRBV6-4
J gene: TRBJ2-3
D gene: TRBD2
CDR3 protein: CASSLQAGGADTQYF
CDR3 DNA: TGTGCCAGCAGTCTTCAAGCGGGAGGGGCAGATACGCAGTATTTT

clone size: few
V gene: TRBV2
J gene: TRBJ2-1
D gene: .
CDR3 protein: CASRTFSNNEQFF
CDR3 DNA: TGTGCCAGCAGAACCTTCTCAAACAATGAGCAGTTCTTC

clone size: .
V gene: TRBV11-2
J gene: TRBJ2-1
D gene: TRBD2
CDR3 protein: CASSPVAGGLVNEQFF
CDR3 DNA: TGTGCCAGCAGCCCCGTAGCGGGGGGGCTTGTCAATGAGCAGTTCTTC

clone size: .
V gene: TRBV10-3
J gene: TRBJ2-7
D gene: .
CDR3 protein: CAISDLRYEQYF
CDR3 DNA: TGTGCCATCAGTGACCTAAGATACGAGCAGTACTTC

clone size: .
V gene: TRBV3-1
J gene: TRBJ1-6
D gene: .
CDR3 protein: CASSSDSKRSPLHF
CDR3 DNA: TGTGCCAGCAGCTCGGACAGTAAGAGATCACCCCTCCACTTT

clone size: .
V gene: TRBV20-1
J gene: TRBJ2-3
D gene: .
CDR3 protein: CSARDSGDTQYF
CDR3 DNA: TGCAGTGCTAGGGACTCTGGAGATACGCAGTATTTT

clone size: .
V gene: TRBV11-2
J gene: TRBJ2-3
D gene: TRBD2
CDR3 protein: CASSSTRTSGGTDTQYF
CDR3 DNA: TGTGCCAGCAGCTCGACTCGGACTAGCGGGGGGACAGATACGCAGTATTTT

clone size: once
V gene: TRBV4-2
J gene: TRBJ2-1
D gene: .
CDR3 protein: CASSQDVGASGSF
CDR3 DNA: TGTGCCAGCAGCCAAGATGTGGGGGCCTCCGGGTCCTTC

clone size: .
V gene: TRBV3-1
J gene: TRBJ2-7
D gene: TRBD1
CDR3 protein: CASSQNTGDEQYF
CDR3 DNA: TGTGCCAGCAGCCAAAATACAGGGGACGAGCAGTACTTC

clone size: few
V gene: TRBV7-2
J gene: TRBJ2-1
D gene: .
CDR3 protein: CASSPFYEQFF
CDR3 DNA: TGTGCCAGCAGCCCGTTCTATGAGCAGTTCTTC

clone size: .
V gene: TRBV7-9
J gene: TRBJ2-3
D gene: TRBD2
CDR3 protein: CASSPRLASSTDTQYF
CDR3 DNA: TGTGCCAGCAGCCCACGACTAGCGAGTAGCACAGATACGCAGTATTTT

clone size: few
V gene: TRBV4-2
J gene: TRBJ2-5
D gene: .
CDR3 protein: CASSQEFLAPYKQYF
CDR3 DNA: TGTGCCAGCAGCCAAGAGTTCCTAGCGCCTTACAAGCAGTACTTC

clone size: few
V gene: TRBV25-1
J gene: TRBJ2-4
D gene: .
CDR3 protein: CASSEWKGDKNIQYF
CDR3 DNA: TGTGCCAGCAGTGAATGGAAGGGGGACAAAAACATTCAGTACTTC

clone size: .
V gene: TRBV5-5
J gene: TRBJ2-2
D gene: .
CDR3 protein: CASSFRVGGSRNGELFF
CDR3 DNA: TGTGCCAGCAGCTTTCGAGTCGGAGGGAGTAGGAACGGGGAGCTGTTTTTT

clone size: few
V gene: TRBV5-1
J gene: TRBJ2-2
D gene: .
CDR3 protein: CASSDVNTGELFF
CDR3 DNA: TGCGCCAGCAGCGACGTGAACACCGGGGAGCTGTTTTTT

clone size: .
V gene: TRBV30
J gene: TRBJ1-3
D gene: .
CDR3 protein: CARRGTQNSGNTIYF
CDR3 DNA: TGTGCCCGGAGAGGAACACAGAACTCTGGAAACACCATATATTTT

clone size: few
V gene: TRBV5-1
J gene: TRBJ1-2
D gene: .
CDR3 protein: CASSLERGFYTF
CDR3 DNA: TGCGCCAGCAGCTTGGAGCGGGGTTTCTACACCTTC

clone size: .
V gene: TRBV13
J gene: TRBJ1-4
D gene: .
CDR3 protein: CASSQDSRPEKLFF
CDR3 DNA: TGTGCCAGCAGCCAGGACAGCCGGCCTGAAAAACTGTTTTTT